The 28 T cell receptor beta chains given below trace back to one sample, sequenced in a study of blood T cell repertoires in COVID-19. Assay: immunoSEQ multiplex PCR; the TCRdb copy retains only in-frame clones and omits some. The sample includes 250,000 to 350,000 clones, 65% to 90% of them seen just once. Sequencing was done on a sample of PBMCs or T cells enriched from blood (not recorded which). The receptors were gathered from a woman between 18 and 30 years old who had recovered from COVID-19.

The V call is TRBV3-1 (or the pseudogene TRBV3-2), the J call TRBJ2-2, with 8 bases identical to TRBD2. Germline CDR1 and CDR2: LGHDT and YNNKEL (reference sequence). The CDR3 length is 19 residues. After removal of 0 bases from V and 1 base from J, the junction contained 10 bases not matched to a gene. This CDR3 is CASSQDRFREGLNTGELFF. The DNA for the CDR3 is TGTGCCAGCAGCCAAGATCGGTTCCGGGAGGGCTTGAACACCGGGGAGCTGTTTTTT.

The chain joins TRBV30 to TRBJ2-7, with TRBD1 matching over 9 bases. Unmatched junction bases numbered 9, after V lost 7 bases and J lost 2 bases. Germline values: CDR1 GTSNPN, CDR2 SVGIG (reference sequence). The CDR3 sequence is 14 residues long. CDR3 protein: CALLPGQGPYEQYF. The CDR3 DNA is TGTGCCTTGTTGCCGGGACAGGGACCCTACGAGCAGTACTTC.

This chain links TRBV11-3 with TRBJ2-1; 7 bases map to TRBD1. There are 19 residues in the CDR3. The germline V gene has CDR1 SGHNT and CDR2 YENEEA. Trimming removed 0 bases from V and 1 base from J; junction bases left unmatched: 12. CDR3 in DNA: TGTGCCAGCAGCTTAGACTACACCCACAGGGGCGAATCCTACAATGAGCAGTTCTTC. This encodes CASSLDYTHRGESYNEQFF.

The rearrangement links TRBV6-1 to TRBJ1-5; 9 bases fit TRBD1. With V trimmed by 4 bases and J by 5 bases, 9 bases remained unmatched. The CDR3 has 16 residues. CDR1 MNHNS and CDR2 SASEGT come from the germline V gene. This CDR3 is CASSGSWTGVDQPQHF. Written as DNA, the CDR3 is TGTGCCAGCAGTGGTTCCTGGACAGGGGTTGATCAGCCCCAGCATTTT.

The CDR3 coding sequence is TGTGCCAGCAGCGTATACGGACTAGCGGGAGTTTACGGTTCCAATGAGCAGTTCTTC. Amino acids: CASSVYGLAGVYGSNEQFF. The V and J genes are TRBV9 and TRBJ2-1; 13 nucleotides match TRBD2. Trimming removed 1 base from V and 6 bases from J; junction bases left unmatched: 13. This CDR3 has 19 residues. Germline CDR1 reads SGDLS; CDR2 reads YYNGEE.

The chain employs TRBV6-5 and TRBJ2-1; 7 nucleotides agree with TRBD1. The trim removed 6 bases at V and 0 bases at J, leaving 5 bases unmatched. The germline V gene encodes CDR1 MNHEY and CDR2 SVGAGI. The CDR3 length is 15 residues. CDR3 loop: CASSLQGSSYNEQFF. Here the CDR3 DNA reads TGTGCCAGCAGCCTACAGGGGAGCTCCTACAATGAGCAGTTCTTC.

This clone came up a few times. The V and J genes are TRBV19 and TRBJ2-2; 10 nucleotides align to TRBD2. The CDR3 has 16 residues. V dropped 4 bases and J dropped 4; count of bases not matched to a gene: 6. Germline CDR1 reads LNHDA; CDR2 reads SQIVND (reference sequence). CDR3 DNA: TGTGCCAGTAGTAGCCTAGCGGGAGCAGGCACCGGGGAGCTGTTTTTT. Amino acids: CASSSLAGAGTGELFF.

The chain uses TRBV28 and TRBJ2-7, with 8 nucleotides matching TRBD2. The CDR3 is made up of 15 amino acids. Germline CDR1 MDHEN, CDR2 SYDVKM. The V and J ends lost 5 bases and 2 bases, in that order; junction bases with no gene match: 8. CDR3 nucleotides: TGTGCCAGCAGTACCCCGGGGGGGGTAACCTACGAGCAGTACTTC. This codes for CASSTPGGVTYEQYF.

The chain carries TRBV24-1 and TRBJ2-7, with TRBD1 matching over 7 bases. Germline values: CDR1 KGHDR, CDR2 SFDVKD. This CDR3 contains 13 residues. V was clipped by 8 bases and J by 1 base; unmatched bases: 4. CDR3 coding DNA: TGTGCCACCACAGGGGGTTGGTCCTACGAGCAGTACTTC. This encodes CATTGGWSYEQYF.

This clone was counted once. The genes are TRBV18 and TRBJ1-4, with 7 nucleotides matching TRBD1. V lost 0 bases and J lost 3; bases outside the gene matches: 4. Germline V lookup: CDR1 KGHSH, CDR2 LQKENI. The CDR3 is made up of 16 amino acids. This chain's CDR3 is CASSPPSQGSNEKLFF. The CDR3 region has the DNA TGTGCCAGCTCACCACCGTCACAGGGGTCTAATGAAAAACTGTTTTTT. Combining the CDR3 with reference TRBV18 and TRBJ1-4 gives the whole variable domain NAGVMQNPRHLVRRRGQEARLRCSPMKGHSHVYWYRQLPEEGLKFMVYLQKENIIDESGMPKERFSAEFPKEGPSILRIQQVVRGDSAAYFCASSPPSQGSNEKLFFGSGTQLSVL.

The rearrangement joins TRBV9 to TRBJ1-3, with D tentatively TRBD1 (5 bases). The CDR3 covers 13 residues. The ends were cut back, 0 bases at V and 11 bases at J, with 12 bases in the middle. In germline, CDR1 is SGDLS, CDR2 YYNGEE. The DNA for the CDR3 is TGTGCCAGCAGCGTAGAGGGAAGGGACTCCATATATTTT. It specifies CASSVEGRDSIYF.

This rearrangement joins TRBV3-1 (or the pseudogene TRBV3-2) to TRBJ1-1, with a possible D match to TRBD1 (6 bases). Germline CDR1 reads LGHDT; CDR2 reads YNNKEL (reference sequence). With 4 bases removed from V and 0 bases from J, the gap between germline ends came to 12 bases. CDR3 length: 15 residues. CDR3 residues: CASSRRGNMNTEAFF. The CDR3 DNA is TGTGCCAGCAGCCGAAGGGGGAACATGAACACTGAAGCTTTCTTT.

The chain employs TRBV7-9 and TRBJ2-1; possibly TRBD2 for D (5 bases). With 10 bases removed from V and 5 bases from J, the gap between germline ends came to 18 bases. The length of the CDR3 is 14 residues. The germline CDR1 and CDR2 sequences are SEHNR and FQNEAQ (reference sequence). CDR3 sequence (DNA): TGTGCCATCCCCCTAGTGAGGGATCACAATGAGCAGTTCTTC. Its translation: CAIPLVRDHNEQFF.

J is TRBJ1-2 and V is TRBV30; 7 nucleotides line up with TRBD1. Germline-derived CDR1 and CDR2 are GTSNPN and SVGIG (reference sequence). Germline trimming cut 3 bases from V and 7 bases from J; bases unmatched to any gene: 11. The CDR3 is 14 amino acids. CDR3 in amino acids: CAWRGDSLRGGYTF. The CDR3 DNA is TGTGCCTGGAGGGGGGACAGCCTACGAGGTGGCTACACCTTC.

The rearrangement links TRBV5-1 to TRBJ2-3; the match to TRBD1 covers 10 bases. The germline V gene has CDR1 SGHRS and CDR2 YFSETQ. The V and J ends lost 3 bases and 4 bases, in that order; junction bases with no gene match: 5. This CDR3 is built from 15 residues. DNA for the CDR3: TGCGCCAGCAGCTACTCGGGACAGGGGTCAGATACGCAGTATTTT. Encoded protein: CASSYSGQGSDTQYF.

V and J are TRBV21-1 and TRBJ1-1. TRBV21-1 is a pseudogene locus. This CDR3 is 16 amino acids long. CDR3 residues: CASSRPDSYGNTEAFF. CDR3 DNA: TGTGCCAGCAGCAGGCCAGACTCGTACGGCAACACTGAAGCTTTCTTT.

The chain joins TRBV19 to TRBJ1-5; 12 bases match TRBD1. CDR1 and CDR2 (germline): LNHDA, SQIVND (reference sequence). V trimming: 8 bases; J trimming: 6 bases; junction bases outside the gene matches: 11. The CDR3 contains 16 residues. CDR3 nucleotide sequence: TGTGCCAGTGCCGGGACAGGGGGCGCGTGGGTTCAGCCCCAGCATTTT. As protein: CASAGTGGAWVQPQHF.

The chain is built from TRBV7-9 and TRBJ2-1; 7 bases are shared with TRBD2. CDR3 length: 14 amino acids. V lost 0 bases, J lost 7 bases, and 3 bases stayed unmatched. CDR1 is SEHNR, CDR2 FQNEAQ, per germline (reference sequence). CDR3 region: CASSLAGGVNEQFF. CDR3 sequence (DNA): TGTGCCAGCAGCTTAGCGGGAGGGGTAAATGAGCAGTTCTTC.

The chain uses TRBV28 and TRBJ2-4; D is unclear. In germline, CDR1 is MDHEN, CDR2 SYDVKM. The ends were cut back, 5 bases at V and 0 bases at J, with 8 bases in the middle. The CDR3 loop spans 14 amino acids. The CDR3: CASSQQPAKNIQYF. CDR3 nucleotide sequence: TGTGCCAGCAGTCAACAACCAGCCAAAAACATTCAGTACTTC.

The chain couples TRBV13 to TRBJ1-2, with 7 bases that match TRBD1. With 8 bases clipped from V and 4 bases from J, the junction kept 7 bases outside the gene matches. Germline-derived CDR1 and CDR2 are PRHDT and FYEKMQ (reference sequence). This CDR3 region has 13 residues. CDR3 loop: CASYHRGFYGYTF. The CDR3 DNA is TGTGCCAGCTATCACAGGGGCTTCTATGGCTACACCTTC. Variable domain in full (rest from reference TRBV13 and TRBJ1-2): AAGVIQSPRHLIKEKRETATLKCYPIPRHDTVYWYQQGPGQDPQFLISFYEKMQSDKGSIPDRFSAQQFSDYHSELNMSSLELGDSALYFCASYHRGFYGYTFGSGTRLTVV.

This chain links TRBV5-4 with TRBJ2-5; TRBD2 is a possible D gene (6 bases). V was trimmed by 0 bases and J by 2 bases, leaving 11 bases between them. This CDR3 has 15 residues. Germline-derived CDR1 and CDR2 are SGHNT and YYREEE (reference sequence). The CDR3, as DNA: TGTGCCAGCAGCTTGGCCCTAGCGATTCAAGAGACCCAGTACTTC. Its translation: CASSLALAIQETQYF.

The rearrangement joins TRBV7-3 to TRBJ1-2; perhaps TRBD1 as D (6 bases). Per the germline V gene, CDR1 is SGHTA and CDR2 is FQGTGA. Deletions cut 2 bases from V and 6 bases from J, with 16 bases between. The CDR3 spans 15 residues. CDR3 sequence reads: CASSLGPQQGNGYTF. Written as DNA, the CDR3 is TGTGCCAGCAGCTTAGGACCTCAACAGGGAAATGGCTACACCTTC.

This CDR3 is CATIETGQNSYEQYF. The CDR3, as DNA: TGTGCCACGATTGAGACAGGCCAAAACTCCTACGAGCAGTACTTC. This chain links TRBV28 with TRBJ2-7; possible D gene TRBD1, 6 bases. Trimming took 10 bases from V and 0 from J, leaving 19 bases between them. Germline CDR1 and CDR2: MDHEN and SYDVKM. The CDR3 loop spans 15 amino acids.

This chain joins TRBV7-9 and TRBJ1-2; D is unclear. CDR3 length: 14 amino acids. The germline gives CDR1 SEHNR, CDR2 FQNEAQ (reference sequence). V was clipped by 1 base and J by 1 base, with 7 bases between them. In DNA, the CDR3 is TGTGCCAGCAGCTTAGTTGGCAGTAACTATGGCTACACCTTC. This translates into CASSLVGSNYGYTF. Full variable domain (remainder filled in from reference TRBV7-9 and TRBJ1-2): DTGVSQNPRHKITKRGQNVTFRCDPISEHNRLYWYRQTLGQGPEFLTYFQNEAQLEKSRLLSDRFSAERPKGSFSTLEIQRTEQGDSAMYLCASSLVGSNYGYTFGSGTRLTVV.

The chain links TRBV15 to TRBJ2-7; TRBD2 might be the D (6 bases). The CDR3 is 17 residues long. Per germline, CDR1 LNHNV and CDR2 YYDKDF (reference sequence). Between the trimmed V and J ends, which lost 6 bases and 7 bases, there was a span of 28 bases. CDR3 loop: CATRILLPGTGDREQYF. The DNA for the CDR3 is TGTGCCACCAGAATCCTCCTTCCCGGGACGGGGGATCGGGAGCAGTACTTC. Filled out from reference TRBV15 and TRBJ2-7, the complete variable domain reads DAMVIQNPRYQVTQFGKPVTLSCSQTLNHNVMYWYQQKSSQAPKLLFHYYDKDFNNEADTPDNFQSRRPNTSFCFLDIRSPGLGDTAMYLCATRILLPGTGDREQYFGPGTRLTVT.

This rearrangement joins TRBV4-1 to TRBJ2-7; 7 bases match TRBD2. The CDR3 is made up of 13 amino acids. Trimming at V came to 3 bases and at J to 3 bases, leaving 2 bases not matched to a gene. Germline V gene data show CDR1 as MGHRA and CDR2 as YSYEKL. CDR3 DNA sequence: TGCGCCAGCAGCCAGGGACTAAACTACGAGCAGTACTTC. It codes for CASSQGLNYEQYF.

This clone was seen many times. The genes are TRBV15 and TRBJ2-2; TRBD1 matches 8 bases. In germline, CDR1 is LNHNV, CDR2 YYDKDF (reference sequence). The CDR3 extends over 21 amino acids. With 0 bases clipped from V and 2 bases from J, the junction kept 17 bases outside the gene matches. The CDR3 is CATSRERTGTGPGFNTGELFF. CDR3 nucleotide sequence: TGTGCCACCAGCAGAGAGCGGACAGGGACTGGCCCAGGATTCAACACCGGGGAGCTGTTTTTT.

The CDR3 region has the DNA TGTGCCAGCAGCCGAGCTCCCGGGGGGCTGAACACTGAAGCTTTCTTT. Amino acids: CASSRAPGGLNTEAFF. The chain links TRBV11-2 to TRBJ1-1, with D possibly TRBD1 on 6 matching bases. Germline-derived CDR1 and CDR2 are SGHAT and FQNNGV. Trimming removed 5 bases from V and 0 bases from J, with 16 bases in between. This CDR3 has 16 residues.